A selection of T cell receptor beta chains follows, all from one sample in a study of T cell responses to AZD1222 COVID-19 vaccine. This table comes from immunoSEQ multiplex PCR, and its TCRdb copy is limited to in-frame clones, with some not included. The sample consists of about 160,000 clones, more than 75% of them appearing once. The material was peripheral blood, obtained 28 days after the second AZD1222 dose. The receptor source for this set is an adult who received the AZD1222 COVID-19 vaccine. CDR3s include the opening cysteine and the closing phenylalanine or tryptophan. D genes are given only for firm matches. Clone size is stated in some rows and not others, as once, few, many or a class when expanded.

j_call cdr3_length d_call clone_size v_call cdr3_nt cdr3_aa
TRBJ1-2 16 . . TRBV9 TGTGCCAGCAGCGTGAGCGGAGGGCAAGGTAACTATGGCTACACCTTC CASSVSGGQGNYGYTF
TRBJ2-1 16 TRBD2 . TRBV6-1 TGTGCCAGCAGTGAAGCGCGCGGACTAGCCTACAATGAGCAGTTCTTC CASSEARGLAYNEQFF
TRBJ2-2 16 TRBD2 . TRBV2 TGTGCCAGCAGTGAACAAGCGGGAGCGAACACCGGGGAGCTGTTTTTT CASSEQAGANTGELFF
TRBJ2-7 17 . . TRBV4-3 TGCGCCAGCAGCCAAGAATCTGACCCTGCTCTTAGGAACGAGCAGTACTTC CASSQESDPALRNEQYF
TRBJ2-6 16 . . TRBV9 TGTGCCAGCAGCGTCCTTCTCCACTCTGGGGCCAACGTCCTGACTTTC CASSVLLHSGANVLTF
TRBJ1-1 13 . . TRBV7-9 TGTGCCAGCAGCTTCGATAATGGGGATGAAGCTTTCTTT CASSFDNGDEAFF
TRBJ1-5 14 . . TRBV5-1 TGCGCCAGCAGCTTGGAGGCAGGTAATCAGCCCCAGCATTTT CASSLEAGNQPQHF
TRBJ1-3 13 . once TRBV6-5 TGTGCCAGCAGTTATGAATCTGGAAACACCATATATTTT CASSYESGNTIYF
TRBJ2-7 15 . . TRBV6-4 TGTGCCAGCAGTGACTCCACGGCTCAGGGCCACGAGCAGTACTTC CASSDSTAQGHEQYF
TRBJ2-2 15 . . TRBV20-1 TGCAGTGCTAGTTTTAGCGTCGCGAACACCGGGGAGCTGTTTTTT CSASFSVANTGELFF
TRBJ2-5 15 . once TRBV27 TGTGCCAGCAGTTCCCCAGGGGGGGGGTTAGAGACCCAGTACTTC CASSSPGGGLETQYF
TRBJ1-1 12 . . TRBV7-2 TGTGCCAGCAGCGAAGCTCATCTGCCCGCTTTCTTT CASSEAHLPAFF
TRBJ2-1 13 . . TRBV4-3 TGCGCCAGCAGCCAGGGCCTAGCGCCAGAGCAGTTCTTC CASSQGLAPEQFF
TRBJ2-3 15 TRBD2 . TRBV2 TGTGCCAGCAGTCCGGGACTACCTATCACAGATACGCAGTATTTT CASSPGLPITDTQYF
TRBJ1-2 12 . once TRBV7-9 TGTGCCAGCAGTCCAGGGGTCTATGGCTACACCTTC CASSPGVYGYTF
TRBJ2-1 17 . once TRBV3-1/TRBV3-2 TGTGCCAGCAGCCTTCAAATAGGGGCAAACCAAGGAGGAGAGCAGTTCTTC CASSLQIGANQGGEQFF
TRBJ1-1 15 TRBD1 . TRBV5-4 TGTGCCAGCAGCCACCCGGGACAGATGAACACTGAAGCTTTCTTT CASSHPGQMNTEAFF
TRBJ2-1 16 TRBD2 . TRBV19 TGTGCCAGTAGCTACCTCAGCGGGGGCTATAACAATGAGCAGTTCTTC CASSYLSGGYNNEQFF
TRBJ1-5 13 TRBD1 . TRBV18 TGTGCCAGCTCACAGACAGGGGATCAGCCCCAGCATTTT CASSQTGDQPQHF
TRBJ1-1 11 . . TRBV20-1 TGCAGTGCAAACGGGGACACTGAAGCTTTCTTT CSANGDTEAFF
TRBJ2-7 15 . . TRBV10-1 TGCGCCAGCACGCGTTCGGGGCAGGGGGGGGACGAGCAGTACTTC CASTRSGQGGDEQYF
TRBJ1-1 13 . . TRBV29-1 TGCAGCGTGCGCAGGGGCAGGGACACTGAAGCTTTCTTT CSVRRGRDTEAFF
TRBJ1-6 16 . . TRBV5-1 TGCGCCAGCAGCTTGGGGGACGGAGGGCAGGCTTCACCCCTCCACTTT CASSLGDGGQASPLHF
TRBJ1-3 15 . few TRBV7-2 TGTGCCAGCAGCTTAGGAGGCTTCTCTGGAAACACCATATATTTT CASSLGGFSGNTIYF
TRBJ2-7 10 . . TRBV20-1 TGCAGTGCTGGGCCGGCAGAGCAGTACTTC CSAGPAEQYF
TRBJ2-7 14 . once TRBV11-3 TGTGCCAGCAGCTTTGGGGGAAGCACCTACGAGCAGTACTTC CASSFGGSTYEQYF
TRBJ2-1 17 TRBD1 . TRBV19 TGTGCCAGTACCCAAATTCCGGGACAGGGCGGTAAGAATGAGCAGTTCTTC CASTQIPGQGGKNEQFF
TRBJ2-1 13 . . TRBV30 TGTGCCTGGAGCGATTCAATATTGGATGAGCAGTTCTTC CAWSDSILDEQFF
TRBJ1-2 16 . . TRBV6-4 TGTGCCAGCAGTGAAGTTCCGGCAGGTCCGCTCTATGGCTACACCTTC CASSEVPAGPLYGYTF
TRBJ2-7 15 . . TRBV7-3 TGTGCCAGCAGCTTAATGGGGGAAGGGACCTACGAGCAGTACTTC CASSLMGEGTYEQYF
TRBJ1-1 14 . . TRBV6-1 TGTGCCAGCAGTGAAATAACGGGGGTGGCCGACGCTTTCTTT CASSEITGVADAFF
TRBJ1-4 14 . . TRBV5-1 TGCGCCAGCAGCTTACAGGCGGTCGATGAAAAACTGTTTTTT CASSLQAVDEKLFF
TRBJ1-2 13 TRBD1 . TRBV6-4 TGTGCCAGCAGTGCCAACAGGGGGGATGGCTACACCTTC CASSANRGDGYTF
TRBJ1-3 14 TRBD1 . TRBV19 TGTGCCAGTAGTCCGAGGGGGCTTGAGGACACCATATATTTT CASSPRGLEDTIYF
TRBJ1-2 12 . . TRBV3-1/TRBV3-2 TGTGCCAGCAGCATGGGCCCTTTACTCTACACCTTC CASSMGPLLYTF
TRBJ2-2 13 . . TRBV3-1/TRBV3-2 TGTGCCAGCAGCCAAGGTCCTGTCGGGGAGCTGTTTTTT CASSQGPVGELFF
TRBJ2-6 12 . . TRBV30 TGTGCCTGGAGCAGTGGGGCGGCCGTCCTGACTTTC CAWSSGAAVLTF
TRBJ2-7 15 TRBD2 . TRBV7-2 TGTGCCAGCAGCCCTTCACTCCGGGGGGACTACGAGCAGTACTTC CASSPSLRGDYEQYF
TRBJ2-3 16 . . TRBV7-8 TGTGCCAGCAGCTTAGATAGGCCGACCGCCGCAGATACGCAGTATTTT CASSLDRPTAADTQYF
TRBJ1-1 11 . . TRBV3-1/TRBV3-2 TGTGCCAGCAGCCTTGGGGGTGAAGCTTTCTTT CASSLGGEAFF
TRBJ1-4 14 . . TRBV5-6 TGTGCCAGCAGCTATGGTTCAACTAATGAAAAACTGTTTTTT CASSYGSTNEKLFF
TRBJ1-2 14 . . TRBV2 TGTGCCAGCAGTGGAGCGGGGGTCAACTATGGCTACACCTTC CASSGAGVNYGYTF
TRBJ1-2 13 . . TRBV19 TGTGCCAGTAGCCCCACGGGGAGCGTAGGCTACACCTTC CASSPTGSVGYTF
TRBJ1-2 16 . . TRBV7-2 TGTGCCAGCAGCTTAGCCCGTTCGGGGGTTAACTATGGCTACACCTTC CASSLARSGVNYGYTF
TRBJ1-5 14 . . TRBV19 TGTGCCAGTAGTGTTACAGGTAGCAATCAGCCCCAGCATTTT CASSVTGSNQPQHF